This T cell receptor beta chain was retrieved from a study of blood T cell repertoires in COVID-19. Study-wide background: Nucleic acid was either cDNA or gDNA, and it came from T cells, B-cell-depleted T cells, or PBMCs.

Germline assignment: CDR1 LNHNV and CDR2 YYDKDF (reference sequence). V was clipped by 5 bases and J by 4 bases; unmatched bases: 4. The CDR3 sequence is 14 residues long. Method: immunoSEQ multiplex PCR; TCRdb's copy keeps in-frame clones and lacks some. The profile covers over 95,000 clones, with about 89% appearing a single time and about 20% taken by the ten largest. Only one count was recorded for this clone. This TCR was sampled from a human donor with acute or convalescent COVID-19. The donor label of this sample is uncertain. The V gene is TRBV15, the J gene TRBJ2-3; 9 bases line up with TRBD1. The source material was peripheral blood. The CDR3 DNA is TGTGCCACCAGCTCGGGACAGGGCGCAGATACGCAGTATTTT. This codes for CATSSGQGADTQYF. Together with reference TRBV15 and TRBJ2-3, the CDR3 gives the full variable domain: DAMVIQNPRYQVTQFGKPVTLSCSQTLNHNVMYWYQQKSSQAPKLLFHYYDKDFNNEADTPDNFQSRRPNTSFCFLDIRSPGLGDTAMYLCATSSGQGADTQYFGPGTRLTVL.